Detailed here is one TCR beta chain. Generated by immunoSEQ multiplex PCR, the TCRdb table keeps only in-frame clones and is missing some. The top ten clones hold roughly a sixth of a sample with about 76,000 clones, around 88% of them seen once. V shed 4 bases, J shed 1 base, and the junction held 6 bases outside the gene matches. This CDR3 contains 15 residues. Germline V CDR1 and CDR2: MDHEN, SYDVKM. This sample was included in a study of blood T cell repertoires in COVID-19. The sequencing sample was made of peripheral blood. The gene calls are TRBV28 and TRBJ2-7, with TRBD2 matching 8 bases. This receptor was taken from a human donor in a cohort sampled during active COVID-19. The CDR3 DNA follows: TGTGCCAGCAGTTCCCCCGGGGGGGGGTCCTACGAGCAGTACTTC. Its protein product is CASSSPGGGSYEQYF.